The source of this T cell receptor (beta chain) is a study of cytomegalovirus exposure and HLA in healthy donors (dated by TCRdb to between 2016 and 2019). For the study in its entirety: An earlier analysis of roughly 500 of the donors reported about 300 Gb of sequence data and around 120 million unique TCR beta sequences obtained from around 190 million T cells. An early release covering 550 to 650 HLA-typed donors comprised roughly 300 gigabases of sequencing data and approximately 80 million unique TCR sequences. Among the roughly 430 genotyped donors, around 79% belonged to the genetic ancestry cluster associated with self-reported Caucasian donors. The aim of the study was to test whether cataloging public T cell receptors could identify signatures of past pathogen exposure. The T cell repertoires of 700 or so subjects were profiled by immunosequencing and related to cytomegalovirus serostatus. Along with the approximately 650-subject first cohort, a separate validation cohort of approximately 110 different subjects was used. The study combined high-throughput TCR immunosequencing, statistical association of individual TCRs with disease status, and machine learning to predict cytomegalovirus infection status. To study patterns of TCR occurrence, a later analysis re-analyzed previously published TCR beta repertoires from more than 550 donors and added high-resolution HLA genotyping. Rather than using new phenotypic data, the later analysis identified candidate immune exposures from TCR beta sequences and from how often those sequences occurred across donors. An earlier analysis of 587 of the donors applied high-throughput TCR beta sequencing to assess whether each TCR beta V gene segment acted as functional or pseudogenic. Donor age, sex, ethnicity and CMV serostatus were compiled together with the repertoire data. Genome-wide SNP genotypes for about 65% of the roughly 700 donors were used in a later genetic analysis, which treated that subset as a discovery cohort. All discovery cohort repertoires had been generated on a single sequencing platform. HLA typing covered class I and class II loci at four-digit resolution. Typing coverage varied by locus: roughly 629-640 donors for A, B, C, DRB1 and DQB1; more than 500 for DQA1; nearly 610 for DPA1; roughly 450 for DPB1. Because of strong linkage in the cohort, 5 or 6 DR-DQ haplotypes were treated as single units for association and clustering. On average, about 200,000 unique TCR beta nucleotide sequences were sequenced per donor among a few hundred genotyped donors of the cohort, with roughly 19% of those sequences being non-productive.

Library preparation employed the immunoSEQ multiplex PCR assay. For the multiplex PCR, a mixture combining 60 forward primers for TCR Vbeta segments and 13 reverse primers for TCR Jbeta segments was used. Amplification of the CDR3 region of rearranged TCR beta genes was performed with a multiplex PCR assay on genomic DNA. On the Illumina HiSeq System, the amplified TCR beta libraries were sequenced as 87-base-pair reads. The published analysis was carried out like this. A later analysis counted 75 million to 100 million unique TCR beta chains across the 690 or so repertoires, and about 10 million of these chains were shared by at least two donors. Raw reads were error-corrected and collapsed into unique sequences by a nearest-neighbor algorithm in which closely related sequences were merged to remove PCR and sequencing errors. CDR3 sequences were aligned to IMGT reference sequences to assign V, D and J gene segments. For a sequence to be retained, a match of at least six nucleotides to both a V gene segment and a J gene segment was required. A rearrangement counted as productive if the CDR3 had no stop codons and remained in frame with V and J, and every other rearrangement counted as non-productive. Following IMGT convention, CDR3 was defined as the stretch from the second conserved V-encoded cysteine to the conserved J-encoded phenylalanine. In an earlier analysis of some 550 of the donors, sequences lacking an unambiguous match to a single V gene segment were excluded. In an earlier analysis of 587 of the donors, a V segment was called functional when productive rearrangements were above 56.7%, and segregating when the standard deviation between donors exceeded 5%. A statistical classification framework was developed to diagnose cytomegalovirus status using the catalog of TCR beta chain sequences. In a later analysis, TCR nucleotide sequences were compared against IMGT/GENE-DB human TR gene sequences so that V and J genes could be assigned. The TCRdist pipeline was used in a later analysis to assign CDR3 sequences and most-parsimonious VDJ recombination scenarios. In a later analysis, each TCR beta chain was defined by its CDR3 amino acid sequence together with its V-gene family, and reads lacking a unique V-gene family were excluded. To address suspected cross-contamination and a sequencing artifact, a later analysis removed approximately 600 highly shared, low-generation-probability nucleotide sequences. In a later analysis, a clonal expansion index was calculated for each public chain from normalized within-repertoire ranks of inferred template counts. Generation probabilities in a later analysis came from a VDJ recombination model fitted to out-of-frame rearrangements, and those results were checked against IGoR. Hypergeometric tests were used in a later analysis to score TCR-TCR, TCR-HLA and TCR-CMV co-occurrence, with a repertoire-size bias correction applied to the TCR pairs. To estimate false discovery rates, a later analysis permuted the HLA or CMV assignments 20 times. In a later analysis, co-occurring TCRs were grouped using DBSCAN, and TCRdist sequence similarity was added for clustering within HLA-allele-positive subsets. Repertoires with fewer than 30,000 or more than 120,000 public chains, plus five repertoires with anomalous nucleotide sharing, were excluded from co-occurrence clustering. What TCRdb holds here is the immuneACCESS table cut down to in-frame rearrangements. Part of the clones is not present; checked against another copy, under half of the missing clones reflect an unresolved V gene, and the others are unexplained. V, J and clone size are those of that table, while D and trimming were read from the DNA. Within this sample are 150,000 to 200,000 clones, with less than 80% of them counted one time only. Approximately 0.69% of the sample belongs to the ten largest clones.

Points on this clone: This receptor's antigen is unknown. The sample holds no much larger clone one base away, and base qualities are not on file.

The research as a whole found: The authors suggested that the approach could potentially be extended to other disease states and immunological phenotypes. According to a later analysis, most CMV-associated TCR beta chains appeared to be HLA-restricted, and the HLA associations seemed to be driven largely by CMV exposure. According to a later analysis, parvovirus B19, influenza, CMV and Epstein-Barr virus appeared linked to several top co-occurrence clusters. In this cohort, only TCR beta chains were sequenced, and detectable features were limited by the absence of alpha or paired-chain data. Roughly uniform sequencing depth across donors was assumed in presence/absence analyses, although this assumption may not hold. In a later analysis, the rate of TCR association differed among HLA loci, with DRB1 alleles having the most associated TCRs and HLA-C alleles having the fewest. In an earlier analysis of a few hundred of the donors, most TCR beta V segments were observed in productive rearrangements about 87% or about 30% of the time, broadly matching IMGT annotations. Around 16 rarely observed V segments, including chromosome 9 orphons, were excluded from the earlier analysis of approximately 500 of the donors because counts were too low. In vitro tests confirmed that a few of the cytomegalovirus-associated TCR beta chains recognize cytomegalovirus antigens. Because HLA typing was missing for some donors at each locus, association tests included only the typed subset. Most TCR sequences were observed very rarely across donors, whereas some public TCRs were present in many individuals. The 87-base-pair reads could not distinguish some IMGT-functional V segments, including TRBV6-2 and TRBV6-3, so those segments were excluded. Specific HLA alleles were associated with 15,000 to 20,000 TCR beta sequences at a false discovery rate of 0.05 in a later analysis. Strong co-occurrence of HLA alleles, especially DR and DQ, made assigning TCR associations to individual alleles difficult. An association between a missense DCLRE1C variant and V-gene and J-gene trimming of TCR beta chains was found in a later genetic analysis and replicated in an independent cohort. The study gave a list of over 150 TCR beta chains associated with cytomegalovirus. In a later analysis, HLA-associated TCR beta chains were found to be more clonally expanded and to have lower generation probabilities than equally common non-associated chains. According to a later genetic analysis, donors in an Asian-associated ancestry cluster had fewer N-insertions in productive TCRs than the roughly 660-donor mean. A further reported finding was that TCR beta sequences accurately predicted the HLA-A and HLA-B alleles for most subjects in the first cohort. CMV serostatus was the only immune exposure information available for the cohort. A cluster of highly shared sequence variants was judged likely to be a technical artifact of the sequencing pipeline. In both the original and validation cohorts, the classifier was reported to diagnose cytomegalovirus status with high specificity and sensitivity. Linkage disequilibrium might explain the correlated functional status among segregating V segments, but an unknown experimental factor could not be excluded.

The cohort comprised 710 or so healthy bone marrow donors. At the time of sampling, every cohort member was nominally healthy, though immune exposures that went unrecorded were likely present. The donor tested CMV seronegative, placing the donor among the roughly 340 seronegative members of the cohort. Each donor provided a peripheral blood sample, and peripheral blood mononuclear cells were used for TCR beta sequencing. Genomic DNA was extracted from the blood cell samples with the Qiagen DNeasy Blood Extraction Kit. The CDR3 has 15 amino acids, counting the end cysteine and phenylalanine. Only CDR3 DNA is held: 45 bases, read in frame from base 1. Clipping removes 4 bases from V and 4 bases from J, with 6 as the unmatched junction base count. According to the germline V gene (reference sequence), CDR1 reads SEHNR and CDR2 reads FQNEAQ.

The sample taken for sequencing was PBMCs. The receptor comes from a woman in her thirties or forties in good health and CMV-seronegative. The V and J genes are TRBV7-9 and TRBJ2-1, and 8 junction bases match TRBD2. The DNA sequence is given as TGTGCCAGCAGCTACGGGACTAGAGCATACAATGAGCAGTTCTTC. Its amino acids are CASSYGTRAYNEQFF.